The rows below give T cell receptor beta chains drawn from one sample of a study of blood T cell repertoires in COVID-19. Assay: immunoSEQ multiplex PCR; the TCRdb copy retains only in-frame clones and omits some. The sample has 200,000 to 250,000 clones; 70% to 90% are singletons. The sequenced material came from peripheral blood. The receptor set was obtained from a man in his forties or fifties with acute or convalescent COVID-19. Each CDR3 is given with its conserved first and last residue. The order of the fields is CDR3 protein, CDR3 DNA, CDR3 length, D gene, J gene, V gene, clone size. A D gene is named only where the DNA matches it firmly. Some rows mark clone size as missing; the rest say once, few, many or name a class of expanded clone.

CDR3: CASSTGEVGGYTF
DNA: TGTGCCAGCAGCACAGGGGAAGTTGGTGGCTACACCTTC
length: 13
D: TRBD1
J: TRBJ1-2
V: TRBV5-6
size: NA

CDR3: CASSSPPGGRGYGYTF
DNA: TGTGCCAGCAGCTCACCCCCCGGCGGTAGGGGCTATGGCTACACCTTC
length: 16
D: NA
J: TRBJ1-2
V: TRBV9
size: NA

CDR3: CASSSPVRVDNSPLHF
DNA: TGTGCCAGCAGTTCCCCCGTACGAGTGGATAATTCACCCCTCCACTTT
length: 16
D: NA
J: TRBJ1-6
V: TRBV28
size: NA

CDR3: CATSGPGYTGELFF
DNA: TGTGCCACCAGTGGCCCGGGTTATACCGGGGAGCTGTTTTTT
length: 14
D: NA
J: TRBJ2-2
V: TRBV24-1
size: NA

CDR3: CASSVAQGTSGGKYTEAFF
DNA: TGTGCCAGCAGCGTAGCTCAGGGGACCTCCGGGGGGAAGTACACTGAAGCTTTCTTT
length: 19
D: NA
J: TRBJ1-1
V: TRBV9
size: NA

CDR3: CASRFGAGGHEQFF
DNA: TGCGCCAGCCGTTTCGGGGCAGGGGGCCATGAGCAGTTCTTC
length: 14
D: TRBD1
J: TRBJ2-1
V: TRBV5-1
size: once

CDR3: CASSSADRTNYGYTF
DNA: TGTGCCAGCAGCTCCGCGGACAGAACTAACTATGGCTACACCTTC
length: 15
D: NA
J: TRBJ1-2
V: TRBV5-6
size: NA

CDR3: CASSLRMNTEAFF
DNA: TGTGCCAGCAGCTTGAGGATGAACACTGAAGCTTTCTTT
length: 13
D: NA
J: TRBJ1-1
V: TRBV7-3
size: NA

CDR3: CASSWEGAGYGYTF
DNA: TGTGCCAGCAGCTGGGAGGGTGCGGGCTATGGCTACACCTTC
length: 14
D: NA
J: TRBJ1-2
V: TRBV5-6
size: NA

CDR3: CASSPGDSGGPGDEQYF
DNA: TGTGCCAGCAGCCCGGGCGACAGCGGGGGGCCAGGGGACGAGCAGTACTTC
length: 17
D: TRBD2
J: TRBJ2-7
V: TRBV7-9
size: once

CDR3: CASRSGAGSGNTIYF
DNA: TGTGCCAGCAGGAGTGGGGCAGGATCTGGAAACACCATATATTTT
length: 15
D: NA
J: TRBJ1-3
V: TRBV6-7
size: NA

CDR3: CASSLLGARTEAFF
DNA: TGTGCCAGCAGCTTGCTGGGGGCGCGCACTGAAGCTTTCTTT
length: 14
D: NA
J: TRBJ1-1
V: TRBV7-9
size: NA

CDR3: CATSRGGTGTGYTF
DNA: TGTGCCACCAGCAGAGGCGGGACAGGGACTGGCTACACCTTC
length: 14
D: TRBD1
J: TRBJ1-2
V: TRBV15
size: NA

CDR3: CASSWPPTSGDPWSTDTQYF
DNA: TGTGCTAGCAGCTGGCCCCCGACTAGCGGGGATCCTTGGAGCACAGATACGCAGTATTTT
length: 20
D: TRBD2
J: TRBJ2-3
V: TRBV7-7
size: once

CDR3: CASSPRDRVYYGYTF
DNA: TGTGCCAGCAGCCCACGGGACAGGGTTTACTATGGCTACACCTTC
length: 15
D: NA
J: TRBJ1-2
V: TRBV21-1
size: NA

CDR3: CASSFGPSGPLHF
DNA: TGTGCCAGCAGCTTCGGCCCCTCGGGGCCCCTCCACTTT
length: 13
D: NA
J: TRBJ1-6
V: TRBV9
size: NA

CDR3: CASSSTPPDTGSRPHYGYTF
DNA: TGTGCCAGCAGCTCTACCCCACCGGACACCGGGAGCAGGCCCCATTATGGCTACACCTTC
length: 20
D: NA
J: TRBJ1-2
V: TRBV7-6
size: NA

CDR3: CASSPGRVGDTQYF
DNA: TGTGCCAGCAGCCCCGGTCGAGTCGGGGATACGCAGTATTTT
length: 14
D: NA
J: TRBJ2-3
V: TRBV7-6
size: NA

CDR3: CASSSLLAGGGDTQYF
DNA: TGTGCCAGTAGTTCACTACTAGCGGGGGGCGGGGATACGCAGTATTTT
length: 16
D: TRBD2
J: TRBJ2-3
V: TRBV19
size: NA

CDR3: CASSLGQGADEQFF
DNA: TGTGCCAGCAGTCTCGGACAGGGGGCGGATGAGCAGTTCTTC
length: 14
D: TRBD1
J: TRBJ2-1
V: TRBV9
size: NA

CDR3: CATHNSLMNTEAFF
DNA: TGTGCCACACATAATAGCCTCATGAACACTGAAGCTTTCTTT
length: 14
D: NA
J: TRBJ1-1
V: TRBV6-6
size: NA

CDR3: CASSPPGRTSEAFF
DNA: TGTGCCAGCAGCCCACCGGGACGGACTAGTGAAGCTTTCTTT
length: 14
D: NA
J: TRBJ1-1
V: TRBV25-1
size: few

CDR3: CASSPERGGSYEQYF
DNA: TGTGCCAGCAGTCCGGAGCGGGGGGGCTCCTACGAGCAGTACTTC
length: 15
D: TRBD2
J: TRBJ2-7
V: TRBV6-2/TRBV6-3
size: NA

CDR3: CASSVAGGGTEAFF
DNA: TGTGCCAGCAGCGTAGCGGGAGGGGGCACTGAAGCTTTCTTT
length: 14
D: NA
J: TRBJ1-1
V: TRBV9
size: few

CDR3: CASSQDSGLGQPQHF
DNA: TGCGCCAGCAGCCAAGATTCAGGGCTTGGTCAGCCCCAGCATTTT
length: 15
D: NA
J: TRBJ1-5
V: TRBV4-1
size: NA

CDR3: CAIRRTSGLVVSYEQYF
DNA: TGTGCCATCAGAAGGACTAGCGGGTTGGTTGTATCCTACGAGCAGTACTTC
length: 17
D: TRBD2
J: TRBJ2-7
V: TRBV10-3
size: NA

CDR3: CASSINGADYGYTF
DNA: TGTGCCAGTAGTATTAATGGGGCCGACTATGGCTACACCTTC
length: 14
D: NA
J: TRBJ1-2
V: TRBV19
size: NA

CDR3: CASSLVRQDNQPQHF
DNA: TGTGCCAGCAGCTTAGTTCGCCAGGACAATCAGCCCCAGCATTTT
length: 15
D: NA
J: TRBJ1-5
V: TRBV7-2
size: NA

CDR3: CASSHWGQLNTEAFF
DNA: TGTGCCAGCAGCCATTGGGGACAGTTGAACACTGAAGCTTTCTTT
length: 15
D: TRBD1
J: TRBJ1-1
V: TRBV5-6
size: NA

CDR3: CASSSRYQETQYF
DNA: TGTGCCAGCAGCTCTAGGTACCAAGAGACCCAGTACTTC
length: 13
D: NA
J: TRBJ2-5
V: TRBV7-3
size: NA

CDR3: CASSVQGQLQETQYF
DNA: TGTGCCAGCAGCGTACAGGGACAACTTCAAGAGACCCAGTACTTC
length: 15
D: NA
J: TRBJ2-5
V: TRBV9
size: NA

CDR3: CASSPNPGRSGYTF
DNA: TGCGCCAGCAGCCCGAACCCGGGGAGGAGTGGCTACACCTTC
length: 14
D: NA
J: TRBJ1-2
V: TRBV5-1
size: many